This T cell receptor (beta chain) was identified in a study of blood T cell repertoires in COVID-19. Study at large: Sites across the United States, Italy and Spain contributed samples from acute and convalescent COVID-19. Sources were T cells, B-cell-depleted T cells, or PBMCs; the material itself was cDNA or gDNA.

The germline V and J ends were trimmed by 6 bases and 6 bases, with 12 bases remaining between them. The CDR3 runs to 13 residues. Per the study methods: Amplification of reference gene primers provided the estimated nucleated cell counts. Sequencing used immunoSEQ multiplex PCR; TCRdb keeps in-frame clones, though not all of them. That table furnishes V, J and clone size, whereas the DNA furnished D and trimming. The sample comprises under 200,000 clones, 80% of which are singletons, and about 6.5% rests with the top ten. This clonotype originated in a man in his sixties or seventies with active or convalescent COVID-19. The sequencing input was peripheral blood. The chain carries TRBV12-3 or TRBV12-4 and TRBJ2-1; possibly TRBD1 for D (5 bases). CDR3 sequence: CASRATQGNEQFF. The CDR3 DNA reads TGTGCCAGCAGAGCCACCCAGGGCAATGAGCAGTTCTTC.